The 26 T cell receptor beta chains listed next were all sequenced from one sample in a study of T cell responses to AZD1222 COVID-19 vaccine. Sequencing was performed with immunoSEQ multiplex PCR; in TCRdb, only in-frame clones are kept and a portion is missing. The sample lists around 89,000 clones, approximately 90% seen once, with about 24% in the top ten. The source material was peripheral blood, sampled on day 0 of AZD1222 vaccination. The receptors stem from an adult in good health.

V and J are TRBV10-3 and TRBJ1-1; D not resolved. V shed 6 bases and J shed 3 bases, with 11 bases lying between them. Germline CDR1 and CDR2: ENHRY and SYGVKD. This CDR3 region has 13 residues. CDR3 nucleotides: TGTGCCATCAGGAGGACCCAGGACACTGAAGCTTTCTTT. Translating gives CAIRRTQDTEAFF.

The chain combines TRBV3-1 (or the pseudogene TRBV3-2) with TRBJ2-1, with 10 bases aligning to TRBD1. From germline, CDR1 is LGHDT and CDR2 YNNKEL (reference sequence). The CDR3 is 16 amino acids. Germline trimming cut 1 base from V and 9 bases from J; bases unmatched to any gene: 9. The CDR3: CASSQVGGTGASEQFF. The CDR3 coding sequence is TGTGCCAGCAGCCAAGTCGGCGGGACAGGGGCGTCTGAGCAGTTCTTC.

The genes are TRBV4-3 and TRBJ2-3, with TRBD2 matching over 7 bases. The CDR3 has 14 residues. V shed 4 bases and J 4 bases; nucleotides not matched to a gene: 5. Germline CDR1 LGHNA, CDR2 YSLEER. This CDR3 is CASSPEGRADTQYF. CDR3 nucleotide sequence: TGCGCCAGCAGCCCAGAAGGGAGGGCAGATACGCAGTATTTT.

The rearrangement joins TRBV5-1 to TRBJ2-1; D ambiguous. CDR3 length: 15 amino acids. Germline CDR1 and CDR2: SGHRS and YFSETQ. Trimming removed 0 bases from V and 6 bases from J, with 13 bases in between. CDR3: CASSLADILPNEQFF. CDR3 sequence (DNA): TGCGCCAGCAGCTTGGCAGATATCCTTCCCAATGAGCAGTTCTTC.

The rearrangement joins TRBV19 to TRBJ1-5; D ambiguous. CDR3 length: 15 amino acids. The germline V gene has CDR1 LNHDA and CDR2 SQIVND (reference sequence). V was trimmed by 5 bases and J by 2 bases, leaving 13 bases between them. The CDR3 DNA follows: TGTGCCAGTAGTCTGTACAGTGGTGGCAATCAGCCCCAGCATTTT. This gives the protein CASSLYSGGNQPQHF. The full variable domain, with the rest looked up from reference TRBV19 and TRBJ1-5, is DGGITQSPKYLFRKEGQNVTLSCEQNLNHDAMYWYRQDPGQGLRLIYYSQIVNDFQKGDIAEGYSVSREKKESFPLTVTSAQKNPTAFYLCASSLYSGGNQPQHFGDGTRLSIL.

As for this clone: A far bigger clonotype differs at one base, so this is likely a read error. V is TRBV11-2 and J is TRBJ2-5, with D unresolved. V was shortened by 3 bases and J by 5 bases, with 4 bases between the two germline ends. The CDR3 sequence is 11 residues long. The germline CDR1 and CDR2 sequences are SGHAT and FQNNGV. The CDR3 coding sequence is TGTGCCAGCAGCTTGGGGGAGACCCAGTACTTC. Translation gives CASSLGETQYF. Full variable domain (missing parts from reference TRBV11-2 and TRBJ2-5): EAGVAQSPRYKIIEKRQSVAFWCNPISGHATLYWYQQILGQGPKLLIQFQNNGVVDDSQLPKDRFSAERLKGVDSTLKIQPAKLEDSAVYLCASSLGETQYFGPGTRLLVL.

The chain links TRBV19 to TRBJ2-7, with a tentative D call TRBD1 (6 bases). The V end lost 4 bases, the J end lost 3 bases, and 10 bases lay between the germline ends. CDR1 is LNHDA and CDR2 is SQIVND in the germline V gene (reference sequence). This CDR3 has 13 amino acids. CDR3: CASSTQQGYEQYF. The CDR3 nucleotides are TGTGCCAGTAGTACACAACAGGGCTACGAGCAGTACTTC.

This chain connects TRBV30 to TRBJ1-2, with 12 positions matching TRBD1. The CDR3 sequence is 15 residues long. The V gene's germline CDR1 is GTSNPN and CDR2 SVGIG (reference sequence). J was trimmed by 3 bases and V by 7 bases; bases with no gene match: 9. DNA for the CDR3: TGTGCCTCCGAAAAGGGACAGGGGGCTTACTATGGCTACACCTTC. Protein sequence: CASEKGQGAYYGYTF.

The chain carries TRBV12-3 or TRBV12-4 and TRBJ2-7; 7 bases map to TRBD1. V dropped 5 bases and J dropped 1; count of bases not matched to a gene: 2. The CDR3 runs 13 residues. CDR3 in amino acids: CASSNRGSYEQYF. The CDR3 nucleotides are TGTGCCAGCAGTAACAGGGGATCCTACGAGCAGTACTTC.

The J gene is TRBJ2-2, the V gene TRBV4-3; 7 bases are a match to TRBD1. CDR1 LGHNA and CDR2 YSLEER come from the germline V gene. This CDR3 is built from 16 residues. J was trimmed by 2 bases and V by 4 bases; bases with no gene match: 7. In nucleotides, the CDR3 is TGCGCCAGCAGCCGATTTGGGGACAGAAACACCGGGGAGCTGTTTTTT. The encoded protein is CASSRFGDRNTGELFF.

The chain links TRBV12-3 or TRBV12-4 to TRBJ1-5; D unresolved. CDR3 length equals 13 residues. The V end lost 1 base, the J end lost 7 bases, and 8 bases lay between the germline ends. CDR3 region: CASSLGMEQPQHF. The CDR3 coding sequence is TGTGCCAGCAGTTTAGGTATGGAGCAGCCCCAGCATTTT.

V usage is TRBV4-2 and J usage is TRBJ1-2; TRBD1 is a possible D gene (6 bases). The CDR3 contains 14 residues. Trimming cost V 3 bases and J 2 bases, with 10 bases left between them. The germline V gene has CDR1 LGHNA and CDR2 YNFKEQ. The CDR3 DNA reads TGTGCCAGCAGCCAGCAGGGGATCAACTATGGCTACACCTTC. Translated: CASSQQGINYGYTF.

V gene TRBV18 combines with J gene TRBJ2-7; tentatively, D is TRBD2 (6 bases). The V and J ends lost 6 bases and 5 bases respectively, with 14 bases between them. There are 13 residues in the CDR3. Germline values: CDR1 KGHSH, CDR2 LQKENI. CDR3 sequence reads: CASSRDWTNEQYF. CDR3 nucleotides: TGTGCCAGCTCGCGGGACTGGACGAACGAGCAGTACTTC.

This clone showed up just a few times. The chain is built from TRBV5-4 and TRBJ1-6, with D tentatively TRBD1 (6 bases). This CDR3 region has 14 residues. Per the germline V gene, CDR1 is SGHNT and CDR2 is YYREEE (reference sequence). V lost 4 bases and J 8 bases, leaving 13 bases between the germline ends. CDR3 residues: CASSVWTEDSPLHF. The DNA for the CDR3 is TGTGCCAGCAGCGTCTGGACAGAGGATTCACCCCTCCACTTT. The variable domain in full, completed from reference TRBV5-4 and TRBJ1-6, reads ETGVTQSPTHLIKTRGQQVTLRCSSQSGHNTVSWYQQALGQGPQFIFQYYREEENGRGNFPPRFSGLQFPNYSSELNVNALELDDSALYLCASSVWTEDSPLHFGNGTRLTVT.

This chain links TRBV11-2 with TRBJ1-1; 10 nucleotides line up with TRBD1. CDR1 is SGHAT and CDR2 is FQNNGV in the germline V gene. CDR3 length: 16 residues. Losses at the gene ends were 4 bases for V and 6 bases for J; bases not matched to a gene: 11. CDR3 region: CASSSRWTTGGPEAFF. DNA of the CDR3: TGTGCCAGCAGCTCACGTTGGACGACAGGGGGCCCTGAAGCTTTCTTT.

CDR3 in amino acids: CASSLDGATLNYGYTF. The CDR3 nucleotides are TGCGCCAGCAGCTTGGATGGCGCCACCCTTAACTATGGCTACACCTTC. The V call is TRBV5-1, the J call TRBJ1-2; D is ambiguous. Germline V gene lookup returns CDR1 SGHRS and CDR2 YFSETQ. The V and J ends lost 0 bases and 1 base respectively, with 13 bases between them. CDR3 size: 16 residues.

The chain uses TRBV7-2 and TRBJ2-5; 11 bases agree with TRBD1. CDR1 is SGHTA and CDR2 is FQGNSA in the germline V gene. This CDR3 region has 16 residues. J lost 2 bases, V lost 5 bases, and 7 bases had no gene match. The CDR3 here is CASSPSGTGGQETQYF. In DNA, the CDR3 is TGTGCCAGCAGCCCATCCGGGACAGGGGGACAAGAGACCCAGTACTTC.

The rearrangement joins TRBV6-1 to TRBJ2-7; no reliable D call. V lost 1 base to trimming and J lost 7 bases, with 17 bases between them. The CDR3 is 15 residues long. From germline, CDR1 is MNHNS and CDR2 SASEGT. CDR3 protein: CASSEELLMGGEQYF. As DNA, the CDR3 is TGTGCCAGCAGTGAAGAGCTTCTTATGGGTGGAGAGCAGTACTTC.

This sequence joins TRBV6-5 and TRBJ2-7; D perhaps matches TRBD1 (5 bases). V dropped 7 bases and J dropped 3 bases, with 16 bases sitting between them. CDR1 MNHEY and CDR2 SVGAGI come from the germline V gene. The CDR3 consists of 14 residues. CDR3 protein: CASTPSTGSYEQYF. The CDR3, as DNA: TGTGCCAGCACTCCGAGTACAGGCAGCTACGAGCAGTACTTC.

The chain employs TRBV6-6 and TRBJ1-5, with D unresolved. CDR3 size: 13 residues. From germline, CDR1 is MNHNY and CDR2 SVGAGI (reference sequence). V was trimmed by 11 bases and J by 0 bases, leaving 11 bases between them. The CDR3 nucleotides are TGTGCCGCAGCGTTCGGTAGCAATCAGCCCCAGCATTTT. Amino acids: CAAAFGSNQPQHF.

CDR3 region: CASSLRQGASTEAFF. Written as DNA, the CDR3 is TGCGCCAGCAGCTTGCGACAGGGGGCTTCCACTGAAGCTTTCTTT. The gene calls are TRBV5-1 and TRBJ1-1, with TRBD1 identical over 10 bases. This CDR3 has 15 amino acids. Germline CDR1 is SGHRS and CDR2 is YFSETQ. Trimming removed 1 base from V and 4 bases from J; junction bases left unmatched: 4.

This chain joins TRBV5-1 and TRBJ2-7; D perhaps matches TRBD1 (7 bases). The CDR3 length is 14 residues. Germline V lookup: CDR1 SGHRS, CDR2 YFSETQ. The V and J ends lost 1 base and 6 bases respectively, with 14 bases between them. In DNA form, the CDR3 reads TGCGCCAGCAGCTTGTCCCAGGGGGGTTCCGAGCAGTACTTC. This codes for CASSLSQGGSEQYF.

The DNA of the CDR3 is TGTGCCAGCGGAAGACAGGGCAATCAGCCCCAGCATTTT. The encoded protein is CASGRQGNQPQHF. The chain employs TRBV19 and TRBJ1-5; tentatively, D is TRBD1 (6 bases). CDR3 length equals 13 residues. V shed 9 bases and J shed 2 bases, with 11 bases lying between them. Looked up from germline, CDR1 is LNHDA and CDR2 is SQIVND (reference sequence).

This chain connects TRBV6-4 to TRBJ1-1; no definite D call. The CDR3 totals 13 residues. The V end was cut by 3 bases, the J end by 0 bases, with 5 bases between. Germline V gene data show CDR1 as MRHNA and CDR2 as SNTAGT. CDR3 sequence reads: CASSESMNTEAFF. CDR3 DNA sequence: TGTGCCAGCAGTGAAAGCATGAACACTGAAGCTTTCTTT.

The J gene is TRBJ1-6, the V gene TRBV30; 8 bases line up with TRBD1. Germline V gene lookup returns CDR1 GTSNPN and CDR2 SVGIG (reference sequence). This CDR3 is built from 14 residues. The J segment lost 9 bases and the V segment lost 0 bases, leaving 4 bases of the junction unmatched. DNA for the CDR3: TGTGCCTGGAGTGTAGGGCAGGGGGCTTCACCCCTCCACTTT. Its translation is CAWSVGQGASPLHF.

The chain carries TRBV25-1 and TRBJ1-1, with D possibly TRBD1 on 5 matching bases. CDR3 length: 13 residues. Trimming stripped 10 bases from V and 2 bases from J, with 14 bases between. The V gene's germline CDR1 is MGHDK and CDR2 SYGVNS. The CDR3 region has the DNA TGTGCCACCAGGACACGGTTTAACACTGAAGCTTTCTTT. This encodes CATRTRFNTEAFF.